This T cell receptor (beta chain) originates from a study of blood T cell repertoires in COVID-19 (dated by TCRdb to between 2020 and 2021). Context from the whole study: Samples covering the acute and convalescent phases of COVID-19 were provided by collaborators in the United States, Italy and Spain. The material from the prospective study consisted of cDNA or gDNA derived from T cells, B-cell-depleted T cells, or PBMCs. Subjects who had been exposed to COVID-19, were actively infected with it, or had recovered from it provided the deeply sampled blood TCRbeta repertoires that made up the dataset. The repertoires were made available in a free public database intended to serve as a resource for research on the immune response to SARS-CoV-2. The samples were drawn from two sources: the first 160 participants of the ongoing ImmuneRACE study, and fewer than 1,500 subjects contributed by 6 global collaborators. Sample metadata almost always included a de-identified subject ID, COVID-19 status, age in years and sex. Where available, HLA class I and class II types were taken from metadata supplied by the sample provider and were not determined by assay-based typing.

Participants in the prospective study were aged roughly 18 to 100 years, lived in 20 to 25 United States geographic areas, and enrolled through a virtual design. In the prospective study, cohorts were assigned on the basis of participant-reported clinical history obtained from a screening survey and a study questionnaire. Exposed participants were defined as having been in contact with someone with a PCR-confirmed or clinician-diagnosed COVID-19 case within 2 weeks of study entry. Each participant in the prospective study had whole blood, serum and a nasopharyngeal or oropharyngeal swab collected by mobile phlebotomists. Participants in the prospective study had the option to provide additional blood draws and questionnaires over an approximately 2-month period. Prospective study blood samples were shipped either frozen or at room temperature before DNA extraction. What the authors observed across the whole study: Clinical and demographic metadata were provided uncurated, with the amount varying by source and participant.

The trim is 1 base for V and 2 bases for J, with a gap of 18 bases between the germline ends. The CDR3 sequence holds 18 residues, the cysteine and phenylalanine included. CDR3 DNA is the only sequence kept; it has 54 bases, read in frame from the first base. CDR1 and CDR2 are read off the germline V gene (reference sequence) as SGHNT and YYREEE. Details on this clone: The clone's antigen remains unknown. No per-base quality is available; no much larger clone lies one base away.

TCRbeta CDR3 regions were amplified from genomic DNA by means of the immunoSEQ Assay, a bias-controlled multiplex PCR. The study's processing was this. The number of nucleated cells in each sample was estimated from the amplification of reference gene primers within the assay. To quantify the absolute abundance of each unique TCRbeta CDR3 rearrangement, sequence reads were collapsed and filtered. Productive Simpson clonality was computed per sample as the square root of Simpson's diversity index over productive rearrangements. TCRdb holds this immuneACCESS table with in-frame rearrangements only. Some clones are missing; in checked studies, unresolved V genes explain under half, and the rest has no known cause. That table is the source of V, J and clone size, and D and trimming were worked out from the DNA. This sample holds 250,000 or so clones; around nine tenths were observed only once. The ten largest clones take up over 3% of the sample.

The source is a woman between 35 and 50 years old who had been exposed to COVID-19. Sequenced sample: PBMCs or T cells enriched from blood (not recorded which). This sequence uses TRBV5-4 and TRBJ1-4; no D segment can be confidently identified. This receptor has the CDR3 CASSLSPGRAFTNEKLFF. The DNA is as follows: TGTGCCAGCAGCTTGTCCCCGGGGAGGGCCTTCACTAATGAAAAACTGTTTTTT.